This T cell receptor (beta chain) was documented in a study of OX40 agonist ivuxolimab in advanced cancers. The CDR3 consists of 13 residues. Between the trimmed V and J ends, which lost 3 bases and 5 bases, there was a span of 8 bases. CDR1 SGDLS and CDR2 YYNGEE come from the germline V gene. Points from the study as a whole: Low normalized T-cell clonal expansion also characterized some of the nonresponders.

For this clone: Its cognate antigen is unknown.

Assay used: immunoSEQ multiplex PCR; TCRdb lists only in-frame clones, some missing. The table records over 65,000 clones, just under 95% of them present only once. This receptor was taken from an adult with an advanced solid tumor such as melanoma, head and neck, liver or kidney cancer. This material consisted of CD4+ or CD8+ T cells sorted from blood, taken in a trial of the OX40 agonist ivuxolimab. The V gene is TRBV9, the J gene TRBJ2-2; D is undetermined. In DNA form, the CDR3 reads TGTGCCAGCAGCGCCTTCCTGACCGGGGAGCTGTTTTTT. This codes for CASSAFLTGELFF.